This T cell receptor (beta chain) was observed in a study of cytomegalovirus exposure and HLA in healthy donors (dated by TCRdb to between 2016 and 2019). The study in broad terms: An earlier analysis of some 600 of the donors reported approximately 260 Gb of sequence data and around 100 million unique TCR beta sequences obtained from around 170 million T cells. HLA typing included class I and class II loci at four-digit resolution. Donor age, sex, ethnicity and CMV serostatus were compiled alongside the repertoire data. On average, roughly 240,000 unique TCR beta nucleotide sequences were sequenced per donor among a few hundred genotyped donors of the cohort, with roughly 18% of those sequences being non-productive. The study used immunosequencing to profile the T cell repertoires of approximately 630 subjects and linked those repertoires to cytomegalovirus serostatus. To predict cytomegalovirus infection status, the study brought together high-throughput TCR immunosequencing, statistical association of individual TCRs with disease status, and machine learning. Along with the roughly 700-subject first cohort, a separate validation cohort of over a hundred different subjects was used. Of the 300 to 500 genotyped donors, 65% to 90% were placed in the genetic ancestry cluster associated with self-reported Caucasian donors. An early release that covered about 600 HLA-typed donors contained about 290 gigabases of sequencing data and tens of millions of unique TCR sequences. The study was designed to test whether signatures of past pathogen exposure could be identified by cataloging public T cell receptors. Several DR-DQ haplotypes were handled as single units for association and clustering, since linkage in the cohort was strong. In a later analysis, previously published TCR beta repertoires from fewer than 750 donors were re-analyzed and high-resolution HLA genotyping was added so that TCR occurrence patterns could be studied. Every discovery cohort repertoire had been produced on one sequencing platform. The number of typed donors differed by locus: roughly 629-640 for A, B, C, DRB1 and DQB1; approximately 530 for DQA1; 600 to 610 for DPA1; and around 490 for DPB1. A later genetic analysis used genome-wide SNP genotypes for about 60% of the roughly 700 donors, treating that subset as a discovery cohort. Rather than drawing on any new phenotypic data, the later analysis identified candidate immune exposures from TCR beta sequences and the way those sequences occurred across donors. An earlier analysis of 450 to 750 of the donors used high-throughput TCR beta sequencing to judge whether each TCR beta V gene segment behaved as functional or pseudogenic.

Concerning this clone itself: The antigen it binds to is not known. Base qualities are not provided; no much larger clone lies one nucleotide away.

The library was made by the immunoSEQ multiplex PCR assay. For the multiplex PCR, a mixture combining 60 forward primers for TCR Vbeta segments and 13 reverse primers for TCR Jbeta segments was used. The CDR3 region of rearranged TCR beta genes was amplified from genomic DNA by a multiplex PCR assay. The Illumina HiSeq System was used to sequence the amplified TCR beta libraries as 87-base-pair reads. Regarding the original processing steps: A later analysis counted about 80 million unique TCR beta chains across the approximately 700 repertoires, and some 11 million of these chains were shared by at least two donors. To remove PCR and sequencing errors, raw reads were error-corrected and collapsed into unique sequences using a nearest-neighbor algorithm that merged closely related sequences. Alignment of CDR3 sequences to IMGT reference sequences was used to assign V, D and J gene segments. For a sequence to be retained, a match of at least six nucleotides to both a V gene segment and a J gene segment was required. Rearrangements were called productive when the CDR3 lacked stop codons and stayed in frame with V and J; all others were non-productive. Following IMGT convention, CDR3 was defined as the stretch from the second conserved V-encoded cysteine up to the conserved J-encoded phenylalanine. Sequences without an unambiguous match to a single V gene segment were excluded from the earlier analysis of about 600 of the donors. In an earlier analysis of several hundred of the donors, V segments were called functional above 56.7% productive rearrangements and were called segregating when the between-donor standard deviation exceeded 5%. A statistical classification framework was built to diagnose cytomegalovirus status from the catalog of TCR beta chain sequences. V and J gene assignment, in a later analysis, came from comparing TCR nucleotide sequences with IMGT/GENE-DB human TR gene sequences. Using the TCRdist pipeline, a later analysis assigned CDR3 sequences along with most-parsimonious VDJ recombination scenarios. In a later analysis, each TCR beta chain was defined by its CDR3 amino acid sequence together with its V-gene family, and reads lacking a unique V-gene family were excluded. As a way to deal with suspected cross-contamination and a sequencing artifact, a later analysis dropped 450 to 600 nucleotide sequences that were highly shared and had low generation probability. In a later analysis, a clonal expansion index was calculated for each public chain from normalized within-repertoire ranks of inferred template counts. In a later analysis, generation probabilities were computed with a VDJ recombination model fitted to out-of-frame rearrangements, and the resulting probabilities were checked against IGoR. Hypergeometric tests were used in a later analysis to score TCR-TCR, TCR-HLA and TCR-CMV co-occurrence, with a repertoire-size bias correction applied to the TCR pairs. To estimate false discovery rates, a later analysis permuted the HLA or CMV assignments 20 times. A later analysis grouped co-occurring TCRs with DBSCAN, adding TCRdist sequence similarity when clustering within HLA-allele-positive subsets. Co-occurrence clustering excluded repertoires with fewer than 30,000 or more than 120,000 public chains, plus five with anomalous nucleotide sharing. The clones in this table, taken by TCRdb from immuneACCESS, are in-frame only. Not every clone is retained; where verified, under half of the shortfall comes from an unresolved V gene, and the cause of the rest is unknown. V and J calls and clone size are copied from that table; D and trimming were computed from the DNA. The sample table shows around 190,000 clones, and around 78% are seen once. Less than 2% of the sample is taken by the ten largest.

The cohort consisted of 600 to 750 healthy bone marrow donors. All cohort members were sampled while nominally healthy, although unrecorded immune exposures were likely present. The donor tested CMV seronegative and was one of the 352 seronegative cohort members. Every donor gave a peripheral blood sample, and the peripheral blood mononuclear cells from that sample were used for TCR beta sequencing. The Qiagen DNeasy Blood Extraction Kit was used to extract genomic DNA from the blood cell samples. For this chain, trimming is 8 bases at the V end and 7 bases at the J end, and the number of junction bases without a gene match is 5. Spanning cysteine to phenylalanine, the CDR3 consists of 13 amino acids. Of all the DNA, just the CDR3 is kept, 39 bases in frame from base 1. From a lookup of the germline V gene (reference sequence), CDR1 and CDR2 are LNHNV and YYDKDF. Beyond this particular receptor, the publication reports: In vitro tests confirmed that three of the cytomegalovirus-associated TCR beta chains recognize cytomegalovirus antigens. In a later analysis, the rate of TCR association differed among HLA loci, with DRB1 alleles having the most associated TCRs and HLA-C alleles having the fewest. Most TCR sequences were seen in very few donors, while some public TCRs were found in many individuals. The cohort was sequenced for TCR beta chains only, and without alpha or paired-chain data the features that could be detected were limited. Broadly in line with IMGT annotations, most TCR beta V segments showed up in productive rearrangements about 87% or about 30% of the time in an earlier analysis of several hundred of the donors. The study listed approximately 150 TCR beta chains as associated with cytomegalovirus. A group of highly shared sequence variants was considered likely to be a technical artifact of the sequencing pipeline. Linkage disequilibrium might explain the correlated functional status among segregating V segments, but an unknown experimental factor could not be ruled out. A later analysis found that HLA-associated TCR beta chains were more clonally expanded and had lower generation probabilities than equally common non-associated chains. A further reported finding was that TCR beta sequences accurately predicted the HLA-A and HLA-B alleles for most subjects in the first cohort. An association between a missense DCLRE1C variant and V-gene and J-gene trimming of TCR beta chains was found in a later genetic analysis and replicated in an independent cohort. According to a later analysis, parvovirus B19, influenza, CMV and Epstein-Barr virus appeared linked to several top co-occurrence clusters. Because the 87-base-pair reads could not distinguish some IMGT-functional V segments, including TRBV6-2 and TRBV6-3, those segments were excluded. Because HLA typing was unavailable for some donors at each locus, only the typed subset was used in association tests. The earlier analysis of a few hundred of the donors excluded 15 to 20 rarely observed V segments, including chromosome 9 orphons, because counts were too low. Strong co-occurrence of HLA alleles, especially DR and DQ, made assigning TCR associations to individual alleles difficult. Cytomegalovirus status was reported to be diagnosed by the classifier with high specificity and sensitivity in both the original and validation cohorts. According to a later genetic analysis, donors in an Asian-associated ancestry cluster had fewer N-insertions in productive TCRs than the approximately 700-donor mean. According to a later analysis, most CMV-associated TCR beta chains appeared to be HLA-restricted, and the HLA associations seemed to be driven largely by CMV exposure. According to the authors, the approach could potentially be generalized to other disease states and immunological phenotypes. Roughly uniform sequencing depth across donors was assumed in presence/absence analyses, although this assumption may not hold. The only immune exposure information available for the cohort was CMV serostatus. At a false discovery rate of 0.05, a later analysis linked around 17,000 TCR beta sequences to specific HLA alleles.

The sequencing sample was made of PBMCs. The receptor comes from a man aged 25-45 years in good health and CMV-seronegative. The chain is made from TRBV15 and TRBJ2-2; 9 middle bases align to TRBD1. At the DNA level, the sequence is TGTGCCACCTGGGGACAGGGTGTCGGGGAGCTGTTTTTT. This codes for CATWGQGVGELFF. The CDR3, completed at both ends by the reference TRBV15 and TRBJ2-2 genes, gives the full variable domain DAMVIQNPRYQVTQFGKPVTLSCSQTLNHNVMYWYQQKSSQAPKLLFHYYDKDFNNEADTPDNFQSRRPNTSFCFLDIRSPGLGDTAMYLCATWGQGVGELFFGEGSRLTVL.